This T cell receptor (beta chain) was retrieved from a study of T cell changes during pregnancy in multiple sclerosis. Profiled with immunoSEQ multiplex PCR; TCRdb holds only in-frame clones, not every one. The sample consists of 50,000 to 75,000 clones, 90% of them appearing once. V lost 6 bases and J lost 13; bases outside the gene matches: 10. The CDR3 totals 13 residues. CDR1 is SGHTA, CDR2 FQGNSA, per germline. The TCR comes from a female donor in good health, enrolled as a control in a pregnancy study. The chain recombines TRBV7-2 with TRBJ2-2, with TRBD2 identical over 8 bases. This material consisted of peripheral blood, taken in the first trimester of pregnancy. DNA of the CDR3: TGTGCCAGCAGGCTAACTAGCGGACACCCGCTGTTTTTT. Its translation is CASRLTSGHPLFF.